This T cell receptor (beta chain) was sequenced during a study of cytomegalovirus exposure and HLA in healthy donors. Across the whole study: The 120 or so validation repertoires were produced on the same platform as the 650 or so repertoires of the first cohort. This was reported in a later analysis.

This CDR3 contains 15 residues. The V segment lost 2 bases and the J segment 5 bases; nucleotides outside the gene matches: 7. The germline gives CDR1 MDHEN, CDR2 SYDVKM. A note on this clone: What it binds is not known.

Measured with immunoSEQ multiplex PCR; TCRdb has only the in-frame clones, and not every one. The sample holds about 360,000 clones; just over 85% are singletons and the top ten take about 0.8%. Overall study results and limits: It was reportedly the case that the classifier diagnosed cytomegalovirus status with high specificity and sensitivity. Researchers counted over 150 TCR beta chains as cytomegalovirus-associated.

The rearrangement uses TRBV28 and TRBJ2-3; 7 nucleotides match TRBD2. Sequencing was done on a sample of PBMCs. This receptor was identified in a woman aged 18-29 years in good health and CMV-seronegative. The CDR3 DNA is TGTGCCAGCAGTTTAACGACTAGCTTGGTAGATACGCAGTATTTT. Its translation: CASSLTTSLVDTQYF.